This T cell receptor (beta chain) was sequenced during a study of shared clonotypes between healthy human individuals. Study background: The cohort comprised a couple of women and a few men. Their ages spanned 18 to 49 years. The study, taken as a whole, reports: Estimated clonotype richness was generally higher in naive than memory subsets.

Worth noting for this clone: Its antigen remains unknown.

Germline CDR1 and CDR2: WSHSY and SAAADI. There are 15 residues in the CDR3. V dropped 5 bases and J dropped 4; count of bases not matched to a gene: 7. Profiling relied on immunoSEQ multiplex PCR, and the TCRdb table lists in-frame clones only, not all of them. The sample yields fewer than 1 million clones, 90% to 97% seen once. Positive CCR7 selection of CD45RO-negative cells yielded the naive CD8 cells, and terminally differentiated effector memory CD45RA+ cells were excluded. The specimen was naive CD8+ T cells sorted from blood. This TCR was recovered from a man younger than 45 in good health. The chain couples TRBV10-2 to TRBJ2-1; 8 bases fit TRBD2. The CDR3 DNA reads TGCGCCAGCAGTCCGGGAGCGGGAGCATACAATGAGCAGTTCTTC. Amino acid sequence: CASSPGAGAYNEQFF.